This T cell receptor (beta chain) came from a study of shared clonotypes between healthy human individuals. Background on the study: Samples came from two female and a few male donors aged 18 to 49. Each donor had three CD4 naive, three CD4 memory, two CD8 naive and one CD8 memory plate.

Assay runs were performed at deep level. Only in-frame clones appear in the TCRdb table, and some are missing; sequencing was by immunoSEQ multiplex PCR. The table lists around 980,000 clones, around 78% of them singletons, with 0.55% to 0.7% in the top ten. Free of recent acute infections or vaccinations, the donors were healthy HIV-negative adults. The clonotype originates from a man between 18 and 29 years old in good health. Some clones in this sample may be carry-over from other donors' samples. Sequenced sample: memory CD4+ T cells from PBMCs. Subset given: CD45RA-negative fraction.

In DNA form, the CDR3 reads TGTGCCAGTGGGGACAGTCGATCTGGAAACACCATATATTTT. It is translated as CASGDSRSGNTIYF. The chain is built from TRBV6-1 and TRBJ1-3; TRBD1 aligns across 7 bases. There are 14 residues in the CDR3. Germline values: CDR1 MNHNS, CDR2 SASEGT. V was clipped by 9 bases and J by 1 base; unmatched bases: 6.